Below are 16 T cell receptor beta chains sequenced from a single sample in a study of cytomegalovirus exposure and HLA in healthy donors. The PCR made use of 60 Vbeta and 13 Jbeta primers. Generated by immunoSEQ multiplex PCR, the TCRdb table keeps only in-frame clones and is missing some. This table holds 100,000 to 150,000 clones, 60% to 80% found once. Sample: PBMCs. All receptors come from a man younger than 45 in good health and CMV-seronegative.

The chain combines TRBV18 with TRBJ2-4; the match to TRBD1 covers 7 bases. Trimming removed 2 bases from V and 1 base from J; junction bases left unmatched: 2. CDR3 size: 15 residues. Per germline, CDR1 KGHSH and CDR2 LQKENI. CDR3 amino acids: CASSPETGAKNIQYF. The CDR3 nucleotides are TGTGCCAGCTCACCAGAGACAGGGGCCAAAAACATTCAGTACTTC.

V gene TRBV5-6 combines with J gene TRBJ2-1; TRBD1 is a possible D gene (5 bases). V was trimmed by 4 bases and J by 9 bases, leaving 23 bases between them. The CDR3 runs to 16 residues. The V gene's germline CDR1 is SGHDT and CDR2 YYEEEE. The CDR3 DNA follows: TGTGCCAGCAGCCCTGCAGGGAAAGGGTTATTGGTTGAGCAGTTCTTC. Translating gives CASSPAGKGLLVEQFF.

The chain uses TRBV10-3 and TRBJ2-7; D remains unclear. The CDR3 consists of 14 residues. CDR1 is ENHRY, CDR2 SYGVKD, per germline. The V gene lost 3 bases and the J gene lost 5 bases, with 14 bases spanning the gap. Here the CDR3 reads CAISDSVAADEQYF. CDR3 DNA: TGTGCCATCAGTGACTCGGTGGCTGCGGACGAGCAGTACTTC.

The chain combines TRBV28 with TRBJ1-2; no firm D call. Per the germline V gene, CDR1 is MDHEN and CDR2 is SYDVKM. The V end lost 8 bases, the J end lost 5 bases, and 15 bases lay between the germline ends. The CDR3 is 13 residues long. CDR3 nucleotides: TGTGCCAGCTCTAAGGCGGGTTCATATGGCTACACCTTC. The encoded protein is CASSKAGSYGYTF.

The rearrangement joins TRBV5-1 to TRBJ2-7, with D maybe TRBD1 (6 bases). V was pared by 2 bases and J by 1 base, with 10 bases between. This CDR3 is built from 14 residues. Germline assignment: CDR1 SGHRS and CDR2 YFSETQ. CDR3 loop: CASSLWTDSYEQYF. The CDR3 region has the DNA TGCGCCAGCAGCTTATGGACAGATTCCTACGAGCAGTACTTC.

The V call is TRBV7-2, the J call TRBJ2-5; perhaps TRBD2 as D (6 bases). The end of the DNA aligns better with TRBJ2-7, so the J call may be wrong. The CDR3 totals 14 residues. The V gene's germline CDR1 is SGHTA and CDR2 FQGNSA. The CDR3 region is CASSWGDEAYEQYF. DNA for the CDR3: TGTGCCAGCAGCTGGGGGGACGAGGCCTACGAGCAGTACTTC.

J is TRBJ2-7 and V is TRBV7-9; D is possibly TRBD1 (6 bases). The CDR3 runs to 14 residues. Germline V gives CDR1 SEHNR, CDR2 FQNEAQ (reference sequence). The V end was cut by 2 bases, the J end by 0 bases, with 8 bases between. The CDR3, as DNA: TGTGCCAGCAGCTTATACAGGGACTCCTACGAGCAGTACTTC. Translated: CASSLYRDSYEQYF. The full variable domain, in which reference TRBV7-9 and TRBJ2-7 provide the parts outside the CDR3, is DTGVSQNPRHKITKRGQNVTFRCDPISEHNRLYWYRQTLGQGPEFLTYFQNEAQLEKSRLLSDRFSAERPKGSFSTLEIQRTEQGDSAMYLCASSLYRDSYEQYFGPGTRLTVT.

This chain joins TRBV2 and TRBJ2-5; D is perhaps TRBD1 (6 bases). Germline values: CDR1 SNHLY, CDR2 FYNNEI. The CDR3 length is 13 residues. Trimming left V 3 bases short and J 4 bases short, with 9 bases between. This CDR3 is CASSDRGGETQYF. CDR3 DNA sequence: TGTGCCAGCAGTGATCGAGGGGGAGAGACCCAGTACTTC.

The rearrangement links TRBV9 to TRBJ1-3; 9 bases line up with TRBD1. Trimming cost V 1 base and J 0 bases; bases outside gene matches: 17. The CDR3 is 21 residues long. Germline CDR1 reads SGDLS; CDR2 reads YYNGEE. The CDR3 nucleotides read TGTGCCAGCAGCGTAAACCCGGGACAGGGTCTACGAAGGAACTCTGGAAACACCATATATTTT. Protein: CASSVNPGQGLRRNSGNTIYF.

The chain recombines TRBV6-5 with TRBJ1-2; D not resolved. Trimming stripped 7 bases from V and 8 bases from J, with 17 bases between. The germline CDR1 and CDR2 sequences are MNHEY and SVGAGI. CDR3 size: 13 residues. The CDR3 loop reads CASTLSRHGGYTF. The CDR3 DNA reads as TGTGCCAGCACCCTATCGAGGCATGGAGGCTACACCTTC.

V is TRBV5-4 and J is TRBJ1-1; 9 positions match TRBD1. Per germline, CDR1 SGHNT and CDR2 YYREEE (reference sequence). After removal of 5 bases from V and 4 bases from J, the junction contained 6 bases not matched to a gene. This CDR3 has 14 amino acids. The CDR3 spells CASSDGTGFTEAFF. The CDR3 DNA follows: TGTGCCAGCAGTGACGGGACAGGGTTCACTGAAGCTTTCTTT. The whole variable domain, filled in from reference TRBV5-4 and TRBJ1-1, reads ETGVTQSPTHLIKTRGQQVTLRCSSQSGHNTVSWYQQALGQGPQFIFQYYREEENGRGNFPPRFSGLQFPNYSSELNVNALELDDSALYLCASSDGTGFTEAFFGQGTRLTVV.

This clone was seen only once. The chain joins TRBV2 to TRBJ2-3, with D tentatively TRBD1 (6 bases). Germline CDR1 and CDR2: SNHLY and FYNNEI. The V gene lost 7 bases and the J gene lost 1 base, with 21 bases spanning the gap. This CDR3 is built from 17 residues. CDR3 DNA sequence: TGTGCCAGCACGGGGCACAGCTCAGGGGTCGGCACAGATACGCAGTATTTT. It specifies CASTGHSSGVGTDTQYF.

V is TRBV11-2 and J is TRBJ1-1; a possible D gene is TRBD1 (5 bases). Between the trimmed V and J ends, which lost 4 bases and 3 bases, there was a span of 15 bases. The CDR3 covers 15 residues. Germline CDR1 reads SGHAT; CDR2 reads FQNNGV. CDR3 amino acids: CASSYRGGRDTEAFF. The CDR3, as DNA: TGTGCCAGCAGCTATCGGGGGGGAAGAGACACTGAAGCTTTCTTT.

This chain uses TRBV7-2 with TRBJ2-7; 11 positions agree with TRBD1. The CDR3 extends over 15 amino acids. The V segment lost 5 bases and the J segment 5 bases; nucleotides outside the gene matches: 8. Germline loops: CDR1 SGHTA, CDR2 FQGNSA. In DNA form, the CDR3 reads TGTGCCAGCAGCCGATGGGACAGGGGGGTCGACGAGCAGTACTTC. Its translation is CASSRWDRGVDEQYF.

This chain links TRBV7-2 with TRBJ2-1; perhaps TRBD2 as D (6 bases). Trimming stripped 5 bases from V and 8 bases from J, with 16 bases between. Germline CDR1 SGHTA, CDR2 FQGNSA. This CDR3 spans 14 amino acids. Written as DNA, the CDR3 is TGTGCCAGCAGCCCTTTCCGGACTAAGGATGAGCAGTTCTTC. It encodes CASSPFRTKDEQFF.

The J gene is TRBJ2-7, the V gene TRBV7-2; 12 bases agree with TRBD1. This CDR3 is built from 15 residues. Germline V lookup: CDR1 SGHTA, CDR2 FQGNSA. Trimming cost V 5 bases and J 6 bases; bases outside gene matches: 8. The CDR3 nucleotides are TGTGCCAGCAGCCCGGACCGGGACAGGGGGCTCGAGCAGTACTTC. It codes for CASSPDRDRGLEQYF. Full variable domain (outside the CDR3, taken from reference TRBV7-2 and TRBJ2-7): GAGVSQSPSNKVTEKGKDVELRCDPISGHTALYWYRQSLGQGLEFLIYFQGNSAPDKSGLPSDRFSAERTGGSVSTLTIQRTQQEDSAVYLCASSPDRDRGLEQYFGPGTRLTVT.